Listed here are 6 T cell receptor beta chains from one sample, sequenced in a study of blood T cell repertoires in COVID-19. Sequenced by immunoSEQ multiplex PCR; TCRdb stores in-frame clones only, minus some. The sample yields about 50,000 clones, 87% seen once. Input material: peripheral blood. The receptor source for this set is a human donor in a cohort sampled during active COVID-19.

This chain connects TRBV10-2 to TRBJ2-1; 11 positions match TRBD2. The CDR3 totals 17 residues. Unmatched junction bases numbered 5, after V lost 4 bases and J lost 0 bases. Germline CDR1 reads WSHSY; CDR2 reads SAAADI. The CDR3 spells CASSVGSGGASYNEQFF. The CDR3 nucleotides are TGCGCCAGCAGTGTGGGTAGCGGGGGGGCCTCCTACAATGAGCAGTTCTTC.

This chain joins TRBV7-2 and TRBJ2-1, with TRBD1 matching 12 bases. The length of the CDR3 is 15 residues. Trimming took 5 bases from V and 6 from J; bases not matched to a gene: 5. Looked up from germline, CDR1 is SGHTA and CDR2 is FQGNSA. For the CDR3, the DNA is TGTGCCAGCAGCCGCCCGGGACAGGGGGCCAATGAGCAGTTCTTC. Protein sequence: CASSRPGQGANEQFF.

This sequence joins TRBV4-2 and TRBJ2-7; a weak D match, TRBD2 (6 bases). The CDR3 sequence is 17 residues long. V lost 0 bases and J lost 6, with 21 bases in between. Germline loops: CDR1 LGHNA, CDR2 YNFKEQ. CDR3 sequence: CASSQDRASASWGEQYF. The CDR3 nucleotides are TGTGCCAGCAGCCAAGATCGGGCTAGCGCAAGTTGGGGCGAGCAGTACTTC.

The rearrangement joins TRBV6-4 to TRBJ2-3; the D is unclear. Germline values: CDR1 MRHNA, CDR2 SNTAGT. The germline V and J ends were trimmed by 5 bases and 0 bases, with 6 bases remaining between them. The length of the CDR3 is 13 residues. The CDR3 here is CASSKTSTDTQYF. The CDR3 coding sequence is TGTGCCAGCAGTAAAACTAGCACAGATACGCAGTATTTT.

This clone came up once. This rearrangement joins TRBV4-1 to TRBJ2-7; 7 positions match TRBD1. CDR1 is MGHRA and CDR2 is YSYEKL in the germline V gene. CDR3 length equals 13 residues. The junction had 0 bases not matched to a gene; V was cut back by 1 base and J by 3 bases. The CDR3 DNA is TGCGCCAGCAGCCAAGGGACAGGCTACGAGCAGTACTTC. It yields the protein CASSQGTGYEQYF.

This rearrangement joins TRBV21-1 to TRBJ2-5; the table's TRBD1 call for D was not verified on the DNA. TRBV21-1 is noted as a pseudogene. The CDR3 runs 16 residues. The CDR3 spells CASSNPWTERIETQYF. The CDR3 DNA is TGTGCCAGCAGCAATCCATGGACAGAACGGATAGAGACCCAGTACTTC.